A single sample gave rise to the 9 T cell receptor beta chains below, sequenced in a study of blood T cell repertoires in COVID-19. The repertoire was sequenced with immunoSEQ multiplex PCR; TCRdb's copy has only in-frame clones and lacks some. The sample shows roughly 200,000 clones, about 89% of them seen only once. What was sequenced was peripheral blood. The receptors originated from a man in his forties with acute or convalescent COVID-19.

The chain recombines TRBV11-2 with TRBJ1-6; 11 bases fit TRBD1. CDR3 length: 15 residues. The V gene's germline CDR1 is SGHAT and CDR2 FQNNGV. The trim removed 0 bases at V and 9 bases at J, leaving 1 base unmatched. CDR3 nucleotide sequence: TGTGCCAGCAGCTTAGAAGGGACAGGGGGTTCACCCCTCCACTTT. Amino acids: CASSLEGTGGSPLHF.

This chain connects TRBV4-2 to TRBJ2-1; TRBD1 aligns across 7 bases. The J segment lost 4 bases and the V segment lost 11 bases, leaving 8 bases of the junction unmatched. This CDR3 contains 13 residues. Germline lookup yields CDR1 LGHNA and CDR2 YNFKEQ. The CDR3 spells CAAGEQGYNEQFF. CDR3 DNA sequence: TGTGCCGCAGGGGAACAGGGGTACAATGAGCAGTTCTTC.

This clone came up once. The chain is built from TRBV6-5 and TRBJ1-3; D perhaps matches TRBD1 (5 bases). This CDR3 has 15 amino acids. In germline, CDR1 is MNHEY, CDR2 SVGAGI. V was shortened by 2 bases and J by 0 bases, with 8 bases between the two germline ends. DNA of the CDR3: TGTGCCAGCAGTTACGGGGGAGGCTCTGGAAACACCATATATTTT. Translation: CASSYGGGSGNTIYF.

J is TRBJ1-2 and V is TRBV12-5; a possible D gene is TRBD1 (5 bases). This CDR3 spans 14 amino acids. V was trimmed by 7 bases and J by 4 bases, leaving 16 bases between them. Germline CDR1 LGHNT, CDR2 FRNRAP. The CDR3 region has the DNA TGTGCTAGTGCCCCACAAGGGGCCCCCTATGGCTACACCTTC. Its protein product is CASAPQGAPYGYTF.

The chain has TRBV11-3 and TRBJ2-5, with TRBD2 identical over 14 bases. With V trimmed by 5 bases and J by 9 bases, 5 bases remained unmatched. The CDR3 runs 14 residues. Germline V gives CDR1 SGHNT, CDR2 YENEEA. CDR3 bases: TGTGCCAGCAGCCCTATGGGACTAGCGGGGGCCCAGTACTTC. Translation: CASSPMGLAGAQYF.

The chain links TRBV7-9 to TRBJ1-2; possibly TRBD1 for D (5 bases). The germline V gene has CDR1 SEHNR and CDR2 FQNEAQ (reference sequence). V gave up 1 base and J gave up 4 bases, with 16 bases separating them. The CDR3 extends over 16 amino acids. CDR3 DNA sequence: TGTGCCAGCAGCTTAGGCCAGGGTACTCTAGGCTATGGCTACACCTTC. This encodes CASSLGQGTLGYGYTF.

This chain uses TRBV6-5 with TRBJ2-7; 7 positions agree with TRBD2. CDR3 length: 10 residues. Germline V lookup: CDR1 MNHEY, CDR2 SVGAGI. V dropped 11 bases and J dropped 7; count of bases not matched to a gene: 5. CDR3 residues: CAGGDGEQYF. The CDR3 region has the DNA TGTGCCGGGGGGGACGGTGAGCAGTACTTC.

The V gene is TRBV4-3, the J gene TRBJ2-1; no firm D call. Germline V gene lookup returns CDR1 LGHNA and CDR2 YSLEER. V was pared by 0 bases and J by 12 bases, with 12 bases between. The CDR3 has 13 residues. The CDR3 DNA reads TGCGCCAGCAGCCAAGATCTGAAGGCAGGGCAGTTCTTC. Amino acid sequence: CASSQDLKAGQFF.

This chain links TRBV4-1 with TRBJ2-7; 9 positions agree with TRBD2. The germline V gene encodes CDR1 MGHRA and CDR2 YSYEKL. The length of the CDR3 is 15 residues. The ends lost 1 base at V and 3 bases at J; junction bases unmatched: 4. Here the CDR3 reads CASSQVGTSIYEQYF. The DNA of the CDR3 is TGCGCCAGCAGCCAAGTCGGGACTAGCATCTACGAGCAGTACTTC.